This T cell receptor (beta chain) derives from a study of cytomegalovirus exposure and HLA in healthy donors. V was clipped by 1 base and J by 5 bases, with 20 bases between them. Per germline, CDR1 SNHLY and CDR2 FYNNEI. The CDR3 is 17 residues long. On this clone: The antigen remains unidentified.

Primers for the PCR totalled 60 Vbeta and 13 Jbeta. Generated by immunoSEQ multiplex PCR, the TCRdb table keeps only in-frame clones and is missing some. Seen here are 150,000 to 200,000 clones, roughly 80% observed once, and the top ten hold roughly 2.1%. Overall study results and limits: In all likelihood, a cluster of highly shared sequence variants was a sequencing artifact. Prior analysis indicated that the majority of TCR beta V segments exhibited productivity approximately 87% or approximately 30% of the time. The study labeled 164 TCR beta chains cytomegalovirus-associated.

Specimen: PBMCs. The receptor was isolated from a man aged 18 to 35 in good health and CMV-seronegative. The rearrangement links TRBV2 to TRBJ1-2, with D tentatively TRBD1 (5 bases). CDR3 DNA sequence: TGTGCCAGCAGTGAAGAAGCCCCGGGGGTGGAGGGATATGGCTACACCTTC. Translation: CASSEEAPGVEGYGYTF.